Listed below are T cell receptor beta chains from one sample, sequenced in a study of blood T cell repertoires in COVID-19. Method: immunoSEQ multiplex PCR; TCRdb's copy keeps in-frame clones and lacks some. The data show about 93,000 clones, under 90% seen once. Sequenced: peripheral blood. The receptor source for this set is a human donor with active COVID-19. The donor label of this sample is uncertain. CDR3s include the opening cysteine and the closing phenylalanine or tryptophan. Each record gives: J gene, D gene, clone size, V gene, CDR3 protein, CDR3 DNA. The D gene is left open where the match is weak. Some rows have no size entry. The others give once, few or many, or a class for an expanded clone.

TRBJ1-2 | - | - | TRBV6-1 | CASSEVALGCTF | TGTGCCAGCAGTGAAGTAGCCTTAGGCTGCACCTTC
TRBJ1-2 | - | - | TRBV15 | CATSRGRRGYGYTF | TGTGCCACCAGCAGAGGTCGTAGGGGCTATGGCTACACCTTC
TRBJ1-4 | TRBD1 | - | TRBV25-1 | CASSDSTGGALGKLFF | TGTGCCAGCAGTGATTCGACAGGGGGGGCGTTAGGAAAACTGTTTTTT
TRBJ1-1 | - | - | TRBV11-2 | CASSLGQSNTEAFF | TGTGCCAGCAGCTTAGGACAGTCGAACACTGAAGCTTTCTTT
TRBJ1-1 | - | - | TRBV6-5 | CASREDGLNTEAFF | TGTGCCAGCAGGGAGGACGGATTGAACACTGAAGCTTTCTTT
TRBJ2-2 | - | - | TRBV19 | CASPPETDNSHGELFF | TGTGCCAGTCCACCGGAAACCGACAACAGTCACGGGGAGCTGTTTTTT
TRBJ1-6 | - | - | TRBV6-1 | CASSEGVTYNSPLHF | TGTGCCAGCAGTGAAGGTGTAACCTATAATTCACCCCTCCACTTT
TRBJ1-1 | - | once | TRBV7-2 | CASSLSGATMNTEAFF | TGTGCCAGCAGCTTATCTGGGGCAACCATGAACACTGAAGCTTTCTTT
TRBJ2-7 | TRBD2 | few | TRBV5-1 | CASSLTSGYEQYF | TGCGCCAGCAGCTTGACTAGCGGCTACGAGCAGTACTTC
TRBJ1-5 | TRBD1 | - | TRBV23-1 | CASRPTQDRGNQPQHF | TGCGCCAGCAGGCCTACTCAGGACAGGGGCAATCAGCCCCAGCATTTT
TRBJ1-1 | - | - | TRBV6-5 | CASSFRSTEAFF | TGTGCCAGCAGTTTTAGGAGCACTGAAGCTTTCTTT
TRBJ2-7 | - | once | TRBV5-6 | CASSWGSAGEQYF | TGTGCCAGCAGCTGGGGTAGTGCGGGCGAGCAGTACTTC
TRBJ1-2 | TRBD1 | - | TRBV12-3/TRBV12-4 | CASKTGSYGYTF | TGTGCCAGCAAGACAGGGTCCTATGGCTACACCTTC
TRBJ1-6 | TRBD1 | - | TRBV6-6 | CASSRATQGGVDSPLHF | TGTGCCAGCAGTCGGGCAACCCAGGGGGGAGTGGATTCACCCCTCCACTTT
TRBJ1-2 | - | - | TRBV27 | CASSPKPALVLESYDGYTF | TGTGCCAGCAGTCCCAAACCCGCTTTAGTTTTGGAGTCGTATGATGGCTACACCTTC
TRBJ2-5 | TRBD2 | - | TRBV20-1 | CSASLRRGQETQYF | TGCAGTGCTAGTCTCCGGCGGGGGCAAGAGACCCAGTACTTC
TRBJ1-5 | TRBD1 | few | TRBV11-2 | CASSSGTGFLPNQPQHF | TGTGCCAGCAGCTCCGGGACAGGGTTCCTTCCTAATCAGCCCCAGCATTTT
TRBJ2-5 | TRBD2 | once | TRBV4-3 | CASSQGGTSMPGRQETQYF | TGCGCCAGCAGCCAAGGGGGGACTAGCATGCCGGGCCGCCAAGAGACCCAGTACTTC
TRBJ1-2 | TRBD1 | - | TRBV6-5 | CASSRDRDGYTF | TGTGCCAGCAGCCGGGACAGGGATGGCTACACCTTC
TRBJ1-5 | TRBD1 | - | TRBV23-1 | CASSQSGQVIYSNQPQHF | TGCGCCAGCAGTCAATCGGGACAGGTAATTTATAGCAATCAGCCCCAGCATTTT
TRBJ2-1 | - | - | TRBV6-5 | CASSYGGSYNEQFF | TGTGCCAGCAGTTACGGGGGCAGCTACAATGAGCAGTTCTTC
TRBJ2-2 | TRBD2 | - | TRBV6-2/TRBV6-3 | CASSYRRGGRGTGELFF | TGTGCCAGCAGTTACCGGCGGGGGGGCCGGGGCACCGGGGAGCTGTTTTTT
TRBJ2-5 | TRBD2 | - | TRBV2 | CASSVAGGQETQYF | TGTGCCAGCAGTGTCGCGGGGGGGCAAGAGACCCAGTACTTC
TRBJ2-2 | - | - | TRBV19 | CASSIGLAHTGELFF | TGTGCCAGTAGTATTGGCCTAGCGCACACCGGGGAGCTGTTTTTT
TRBJ2-3 | - | - | TRBV7-6 | CASSLGTPGGGTDTQYF | TGTGCCAGCAGCTTAGGGACTCCGGGCGGGGGCACAGATACGCAGTATTTT
TRBJ2-1 | TRBD1 | - | TRBV7-9 | CASSPGTGYHEQFF | TGTGCCAGCAGCCCGGGGACAGGGTATCATGAGCAGTTCTTC
TRBJ2-1 | TRBD2 | - | TRBV19 | CASRGTSGGPVAYNEQFF | TGTGCCAGTAGAGGGACTAGCGGGGGCCCTGTCGCATACAATGAGCAGTTCTTC
TRBJ1-4 | - | - | TRBV2 | CAKSPNSATNEKLFF | TGTGCCAAAAGCCCCAACAGTGCAACTAATGAAAAACTGTTTTTT
TRBJ1-1 | TRBD1 | - | TRBV20-1 | CSARGTGVMNTEAFF | TGCAGTGCTCGTGGGACAGGAGTAATGAACACTGAAGCTTTCTTT
TRBJ1-1 | TRBD1 | once | TRBV15 | CATSRVSGQAREAFF | TGTGCCACCAGCAGAGTTTCTGGACAGGCAAGAGAAGCTTTCTTT
TRBJ2-5 | TRBD2 | - | TRBV4-1 | CASSQDREGWETQYF | TGCGCCAGCAGCCAAGACCGGGAGGGCTGGGAGACCCAGTACTTC
TRBJ2-1 | - | - | TRBV19 | CASSKGTPSYNEQFF | TGTGCCAGTAGTAAAGGGACACCCTCCTACAATGAGCAGTTCTTC
TRBJ2-3 | - | - | TRBV7-2 | CASSLGGRSTDTQYF | TGTGCCAGCAGCTTAGGTGGCCGCAGCACAGATACGCAGTATTTT
TRBJ2-7 | - | - | TRBV7-7 | CASSLSSRAEQYF | TGTGCTAGCAGCTTATCGTCCAGGGCTGAGCAGTACTTC
TRBJ2-7 | TRBD1 | once | TRBV4-3 | CASSQTGGREYEQYF | TGCGCCAGCAGCCAGACAGGGGGCAGGGAGTACGAGCAGTACTTC
TRBJ1-4 | TRBD1 | few | TRBV4-2 | CASSPGQGYEKLFF | TGTGCCAGCAGCCCAGGACAGGGCTATGAAAAACTGTTTTTT
TRBJ2-3 | - | - | TRBV30 | CAWSGGNADTQYF | TGTGCCTGGAGTGGCGGAAATGCAGATACGCAGTATTTT
TRBJ1-1 | TRBD1 | - | TRBV20-1 | CSASQGVNTEAFF | TGCAGTGCCAGTCAGGGGGTGAACACTGAAGCTTTCTTT
TRBJ1-1 | TRBD1 | - | TRBV28 | CASSNPSGGGEAFF | TGTGCCAGCAGCAATCCTTCAGGGGGCGGGGAAGCTTTCTTT
TRBJ1-1 | - | few | TRBV7-9 | CASSLGLLNTEAFF | TGTGCCAGCAGCTTGGGACTGTTGAACACTGAAGCTTTCTTT
TRBJ1-2 | TRBD1 | - | TRBV7-9 | CASVWTGNNYGYTF | TGTGCCAGCGTGTGGACAGGGAATAACTATGGCTACACCTTC
TRBJ2-7 | TRBD1 | - | TRBV6-2/TRBV6-3 | CASSATGQGSYEQYF | TGTGCCAGCAGTGCTACGGGACAGGGGTCCTACGAGCAGTACTTC
TRBJ1-2 | TRBD1 | - | TRBV7-2 | CASSLAQGADYGYTF | TGTGCCAGCAGCTTAGCGCAGGGGGCGGACTATGGCTACACCTTC
TRBJ1-4 | TRBD1 | - | TRBV6-6 | CASSRVGQGEYNEKLFF | TGTGCCAGCAGTCGGGTCGGACAGGGGGAGTATAATGAAAAACTGTTTTTT
TRBJ2-1 | TRBD1 | - | TRBV9 | CASSGRQGYNEQFF | TGTGCCAGCAGCGGAAGACAGGGTTACAATGAGCAGTTCTTC
TRBJ2-5 | TRBD2 | - | TRBV5-1 | CASSLVPGGGETQYF | TGCGCCAGCAGCTTAGTTCCGGGCGGGGGAGAGACCCAGTACTTC
TRBJ1-2 | TRBD1 | - | TRBV4-1 | CASSQEIPGQGNYGYTF | TGCGCCAGCAGCCAAGAAATTCCGGGACAGGGGAACTATGGCTACACCTTC
TRBJ1-2 | - | - | TRBV29-1 | CSVNSRAGYGYTF | TGCAGCGTTAATTCGAGGGCCGGCTATGGCTACACCTTC
TRBJ1-6 | - | - | TRBV7-5 | CVRSLSERQGDSPLHF | TGTGTCAGAAGCTTATCAGAGAGACAGGGGGATTCACCCCTCCACTTT
TRBJ2-3 | - | - | TRBV9 | CASSVDWYTDTQYF | TGTGCCAGCAGCGTAGACTGGTACACAGATACGCAGTATTTT
TRBJ1-4 | TRBD1 | - | TRBV7-9 | CASSLGTGPEKLFF | TGTGCCAGCAGCTTGGGGACAGGCCCTGAAAAACTGTTTTTT
TRBJ2-3 | TRBD2 | - | TRBV25-1 | CASKNGLVASDTQYF | TGTGCCAGCAAAAATGGACTAGTAGCTTCAGATACGCAGTATTTT
TRBJ2-2 | - | - | TRBV6-4 | CASSDSGARTGELFF | TGTGCCAGCAGTGACTCAGGGGCTCGGACCGGGGAGCTGTTTTTT